This T cell receptor beta chain was identified during a study of T cell responses to AZD1222 COVID-19 vaccine. The germline gives CDR1 MDHEN, CDR2 SYDVKM. The CDR3 covers 13 residues. Trimming took 4 bases from V and 6 from J, leaving 12 bases between them. The data were produced by immunoSEQ multiplex PCR, yet TCRdb's version contains in-frame clones alone and is incomplete. The data show over 150,000 clones, about 88% seen once. The chain has TRBV28 and TRBJ2-5, with D possibly being TRBD2 (7 bases). The material was peripheral blood, obtained on day 0 of AZD1222 vaccination. This clonotype was obtained from an adult in good health. CDR3 region: CASSSGGPKTQYF. The CDR3, as DNA: TGTGCCAGCAGTTCGGGGGGCCCGAAGACCCAGTACTTC.